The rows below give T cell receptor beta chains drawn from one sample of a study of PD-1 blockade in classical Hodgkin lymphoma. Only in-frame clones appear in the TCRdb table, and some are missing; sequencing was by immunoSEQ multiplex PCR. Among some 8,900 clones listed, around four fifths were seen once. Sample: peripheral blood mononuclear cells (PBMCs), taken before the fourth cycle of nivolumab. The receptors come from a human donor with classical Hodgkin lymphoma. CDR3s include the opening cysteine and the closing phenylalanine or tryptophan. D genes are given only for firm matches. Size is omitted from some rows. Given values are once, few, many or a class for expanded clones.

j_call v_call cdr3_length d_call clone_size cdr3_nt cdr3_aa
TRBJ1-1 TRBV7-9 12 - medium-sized TGTGCCAGCAGCTTAGGGCAGGTGGGAGCTTTCTTT CASSLGQVGAFF
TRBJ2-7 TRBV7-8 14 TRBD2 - TGTGCCAGCAGCCCTAGCGGCCTAGGCTACGAGCAGTACTTC CASSPSGLGYEQYF
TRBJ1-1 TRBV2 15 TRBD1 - TGTGCCAGCAGTGAAGTACAGGGGTTGAACACTGAAGCTTTCTTT CASSEVQGLNTEAFF
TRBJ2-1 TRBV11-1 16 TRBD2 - TGTGCCAGCAGCCCGGGACTAGCGCAGGGGAGGGGGGAGCAGTTCTTC CASSPGLAQGRGEQFF
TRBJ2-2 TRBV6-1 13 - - TGTGCCAGCAGAACAGAGAACACCGGGGAGCTGTTTTTT CASRTENTGELFF
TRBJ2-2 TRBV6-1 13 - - TGTGCCAGCAGTGCGCGGGTAGGCGGGGAGCTGTTTTTT CASSARVGGELFF
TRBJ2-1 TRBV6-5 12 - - TGTGCCAGCGGCAGGATCTACAATGAGCAGTTCTTC CASGRIYNEQFF
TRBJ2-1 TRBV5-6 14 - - TGTGCCAGCACGGCGGGACCACACGGGGGTGAGCAGTTCTTC CASTAGPHGGEQFF
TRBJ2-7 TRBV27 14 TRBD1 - TGTGCCAGCAGCCTACAGGGGGCCTCCTACGAGCAGTACTTC CASSLQGASYEQYF
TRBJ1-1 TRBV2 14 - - TGTGCCAGCAGTACGCAGGGTCAGATCGCTGAAGCTTTCTTT CASSTQGQIAEAFF
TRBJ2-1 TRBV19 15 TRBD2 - TGTGCCAGTAGCACCGGGACTAGCGCGTACAATGAGCAGTTCTTC CASSTGTSAYNEQFF